This T cell receptor (beta chain) came from a study of T-cell memory formation after mild COVID-19. Regarding the study as a whole: Memory sampled before infection contained some responding clones, suggesting cross-reactive memory joined.

After 5'RACE with constant-segment primers, TCR alpha and TCR beta cDNA libraries carrying sample barcodes and UMIs were obtained. Via MiXCR, TCRdb re-called the 5' RACE reads, giving one row per CDR3 protein. Of 130,000 to 150,000 distinct CDR3 sequences listed, approximately 6% were seen once; the top ten hold around 1.9%. About this clonotype: The target antigen is unknown.

V lost 3 bases and J lost 3; bases outside the gene matches: 1. The V gene's germline CDR1 is DFQATT and CDR2 SNEGSKA (reference sequence). The CDR3 spans 13 residues. The sequence derives from an adult woman who had mild COVID-19 (a few samples of this study predate the infection). Cell type and time point are not known. V and J are TRBV20-1 and TRBJ2-2, with 7 bases matching TRBD2. The source material was PBMCs or a T cell subset sorted from them (not recorded which). The CDR3 sequence is CSASGGYTGELFF. The CDR3 DNA sequence: TGCAGTGCTAGCGGGGGGTACACCGGGGAGCTGTTTTTT.